This T cell receptor beta chain emerged from a study of T cell repertoires in cytomegalovirus infection. Study context: Both CMV infection and a matching HLA type were indicated by public TCR beta signatures. Regarding the study as a whole: Carriers of CMV and the relevant HLA type were discriminated by public TCR beta frequency. Across the ex vivo response, the dominant clonotypes were HLA-C-restricted CMV-specific TCR beta clonotypes.

TCRdb ran MiXCR on the reads and lists one entry per CDR3 protein. The sample records about half a million distinct CDR3 sequences, roughly a third being singletons. The V gene's germline CDR1 is ENHRY and CDR2 SYGVKD. Trimming took off 0 bases at V and 7 bases at J, with 13 bases between the two ends. The CDR3 is 15 amino acids. As concerns this clonotype: Its antigen remains unknown.

The chain has TRBV10-3 and TRBJ2-1; D ambiguous. This receptor was obtained from a human donor in good health (CMV status not recorded). Some clones in this sample may be carry-over from other donors' samples. The sample consisted of cultured PBMCs, taken from culture after CMV antigen stimulation. The CDR3 here is CAISESATRRNEQFF. CDR3 coding DNA: TGTGCCATCAGTGAGTCGGCTACTCGTCGGAATGAGCAGTTCTTC.